Below are 26 T cell receptor beta chains sequenced from a single sample in a study of blood T cell repertoires in COVID-19. Sequencing used immunoSEQ multiplex PCR; TCRdb keeps in-frame clones, though not all of them. This sample yields more than 150,000 clones, of which roughly 76% are seen a single time; approximately 12% belongs to the top ten. The sequencing sample was made of peripheral blood. These receptors all come from a woman of 80 years or more with COVID-19, enrolled during active disease.

This clone was seen a few times. J is TRBJ1-5 and V is TRBV6-1; no definite D call. V dropped 3 bases and J dropped 2 bases, with 8 bases sitting between them. Germline values: CDR1 MNHNS, CDR2 SASEGT. The CDR3 contains 14 residues. This CDR3 reads CASSDQVGNQPQHF. DNA for the CDR3: TGTGCCAGCAGTGATCAGGTCGGCAATCAGCCCCAGCATTTT.

The gene calls are TRBV29-1 and TRBJ2-1; 7 nucleotides line up with TRBD2. This CDR3 has 14 amino acids. V was pared by 4 bases and J by 3 bases, with 6 bases of the junction left unmatched. The germline V gene encodes CDR1 SQVTM and CDR2 ANQGSEA. The CDR3 protein is CSVGGGSGYNEQFF. In DNA form, the CDR3 reads TGCAGCGTTGGGGGCGGGAGTGGCTACAATGAGCAGTTCTTC.

J is TRBJ2-1 and V is TRBV29-1, with no clear D. V was pared by 5 bases and J by 0 bases, with 11 bases between. CDR1 is SQVTM, CDR2 ANQGSEA, per germline. The CDR3 spans 14 residues. Here the CDR3 DNA reads TGCAGCGTTAACGGTTGGAGCTCCTACAATGAGCAGTTCTTC. Translation gives CSVNGWSSYNEQFF.

CDR3 loop: CASSPGGSSGGYEQYF. The DNA for the CDR3 is TGTGCCAGCAGCCCCGGAGGCTCTAGCGGGGGTTACGAGCAGTACTTC. This chain joins TRBV7-2 and TRBJ2-7; TRBD2 matches 10 bases. V shed 5 bases, J shed 4 bases, and the junction held 11 bases outside the gene matches. Germline V gene data show CDR1 as SGHTA and CDR2 as FQGNSA. The CDR3 runs to 16 residues. Looking up the rest from reference TRBV7-2 and TRBJ2-7 gives the full variable domain: GAGVSQSPSNKVTEKGKDVELRCDPISGHTALYWYRQSLGQGLEFLIYFQGNSAPDKSGLPSDRFSAERTGGSVSTLTIQRTQQEDSAVYLCASSPGGSSGGYEQYFGPGTRLTVT.

The gene calls are TRBV6-5 and TRBJ2-3; 9 bases map to TRBD2. Trimming at V came to 7 bases and at J to 1 base, leaving 3 bases not matched to a gene. Per the germline V gene, CDR1 is MNHEY and CDR2 is SVGAGI. The CDR3 contains 14 residues. As DNA, the CDR3 is TGTGCCAGCAAATGGACTAGCGGCACAGATACGCAGTATTTT. Translating it yields CASKWTSGTDTQYF.

V is TRBV7-2 and J is TRBJ1-5; 8 positions agree with TRBD1. The CDR3 length is 15 residues. Per the germline V gene, CDR1 is SGHTA and CDR2 is FQGNSA. Germline trimming cut 3 bases from V and 7 bases from J; bases unmatched to any gene: 8. CDR3 coding DNA: TGTGCCAGCAGCTTCCGCAGGGGGCCTGGGCAGCCCCAGCATTTT. Translating it yields CASSFRRGPGQPQHF.

This clone was seen more than once but under ten times. This rearrangement joins TRBV6-2 or TRBV6-3 to TRBJ2-2; 15 positions agree with TRBD2. V shed 0 bases, J shed 5 bases, and the junction held 10 bases outside the gene matches. The CDR3 sequence is 20 residues long. CDR1 is MNHEY and CDR2 is SVGEGT in the germline V gene. This CDR3 reads CASSYSPGLAGGALTGELFF. The CDR3 DNA reads as TGTGCCAGCAGTTACTCTCCGGGACTAGCGGGAGGAGCCCTTACCGGGGAGCTGTTTTTT.

This clone was seen only once. V gene TRBV2 combines with J gene TRBJ2-1, with 9 nucleotides matching TRBD2. From germline, CDR1 is SNHLY and CDR2 FYNNEI. The CDR3 length is 15 residues. V gave up 5 bases and J gave up 2 bases; unmatched junction bases: 4. The CDR3 DNA sequence: TGTGCCAGCAGTCAGGGCGGGGGGGCCTACAATGAGCAGTTCTTC. Translated, it gives CASSQGGGAYNEQFF.

The J gene is TRBJ2-2, the V gene TRBV21-1; no DNA check was done on the table's D call, TRBD1. TRBV21-1 is deemed a pseudogene. The length of the CDR3 is 15 residues. This chain's CDR3 is CASGTGAVRTGELFF. DNA of the CDR3: TGTGCCAGCGGGACAGGGGCCGTCCGTACCGGGGAGCTGTTTTTT.

The chain is built from TRBV18 and TRBJ1-5; unclear D gene. The length of the CDR3 is 13 residues. Germline-derived CDR1 and CDR2 are KGHSH and LQKENI. V was cut by 3 bases and J by 1 base, with 4 bases left in between. CDR3 region: CASSPRSNQPQHF. In nucleotides, the CDR3 is TGTGCCAGCTCACCCAGGAGCAATCAGCCCCAGCATTTT.

This clone was detected a few times. The J gene is TRBJ1-1, the V gene TRBV6-2 or TRBV6-3, with D possibly TRBD1 on 6 matching bases. The CDR3 is made up of 20 amino acids. The germline V gene has CDR1 MNHEY and CDR2 SVGEGT. With 2 bases removed from V and 0 bases from J, the gap between germline ends came to 25 bases. The CDR3 bases are TGTGCCAGCAGTTACACCCTCGACAGGCCCTTTACTCAGCTGAACACTGAAGCTTTCTTT. The encoded protein is CASSYTLDRPFTQLNTEAFF.

The chain couples TRBV28 to TRBJ2-7, with 12 bases fitting TRBD2. Germline values: CDR1 MDHEN, CDR2 SYDVKM. This CDR3 is 17 amino acids long. After removal of 5 bases from V and 1 base from J, the junction contained 9 bases not matched to a gene. Written as DNA, the CDR3 is TGTGCCAGCAGTAGAGAGGGACTAGCGGGCCGTTCCTACGAGCAGTACTTC. Amino acid sequence: CASSREGLAGRSYEQYF.

The chain has TRBV18 and TRBJ2-1, with TRBD2 matching 7 bases. The CDR3 runs to 16 residues. Losses at the gene ends were 3 bases for V and 1 base for J; bases not matched to a gene: 6. The V gene's germline CDR1 is KGHSH and CDR2 LQKENI. The CDR3 coding sequence is TGTGCCAGCTCACCCCCTGGGGGGGGTTCCTACAATGAGCAGTTCTTC. Translating gives CASSPPGGGSYNEQFF. Complete variable domain (other parts from reference TRBV18 and TRBJ2-1): NAGVMQNPRHLVRRRGQEARLRCSPMKGHSHVYWYRQLPEEGLKFMVYLQKENIIDESGMPKERFSAEFPKEGPSILRIQQVVRGDSAAYFCASSPPGGGSYNEQFFGPGTRLTVL.

The chain joins TRBV11-3 to TRBJ2-1; D might be TRBD1 (6 bases). Germline V gives CDR1 SGHNT, CDR2 YENEEA. Trimming removed 3 bases from V and 4 bases from J, with 7 bases in between. The CDR3 covers 13 residues. CDR3 bases: TGTGCCAGCAGCTTGGGGGCGTACAATGAGCAGTTCTTC. It yields the protein CASSLGAYNEQFF. Together with reference TRBV11-3 and TRBJ2-1, the CDR3 gives the full variable domain: EAGVVQSPRYKIIEKKQPVAFWCNPISGHNTLYWYLQNLGQGPELLIRYENEEAVDDSQLPKDRFSAERLKGVDSTLKIQPAELGDSAVYLCASSLGAYNEQFFGPGTRLTVL.

J is TRBJ1-6 and V is TRBV11-2; D not resolved. Trimming took off 1 base at V and 3 bases at J, with 7 bases between the two ends. There are 15 residues in the CDR3. Germline CDR1 and CDR2: SGHAT and FQNNGV. CDR3 nucleotide sequence: TGTGCCAGCAGCTTAGGGCAAGTCTATAATTCACCCCTCCACTTT. As protein: CASSLGQVYNSPLHF.

The chain has TRBV19 and TRBJ1-3; tentatively, D is TRBD1 (5 bases). V lost 6 bases and J 4 bases, leaving 10 bases between the germline ends. Germline CDR1 and CDR2: LNHDA and SQIVND (reference sequence). The CDR3 contains 13 residues. The CDR3 is CASSSGLGNTIYF. CDR3 sequence (DNA): TGTGCCAGTAGCTCAGGGCTAGGAAACACCATATATTTT.

The J gene is TRBJ1-1, the V gene TRBV6-2 or TRBV6-3; D is perhaps TRBD1 (6 bases). With 0 bases removed from V and 7 bases from J, the gap between germline ends came to 6 bases. The CDR3 runs 12 residues. Germline CDR1 MNHEY, CDR2 SVGEGT. The CDR3 sequence: CASSYSRGEAFF. The CDR3 DNA sequence: TGTGCCAGCAGTTACTCCAGGGGTGAAGCTTTCTTT.

The rearrangement links TRBV6-1 to TRBJ1-5; D remains unclear. Germline CDR1 is MNHNS and CDR2 is SASEGT. The V end was cut by 2 bases, the J end by 6 bases, with 14 bases between. This CDR3 is built from 15 residues. The CDR3 region is CASSEHPGGIQPQHF. The CDR3 coding sequence is TGTGCCAGCAGTGAACATCCCGGAGGGATTCAGCCCCAGCATTTT.

The chain recombines TRBV18 with TRBJ1-4, with D possibly TRBD1 on 6 matching bases. The V gene lost 4 bases and the J gene lost 0 bases, with 12 bases spanning the gap. This CDR3 region has 16 residues. Germline CDR1 KGHSH, CDR2 LQKENI. The CDR3 sequence is CASSRERTATNEKLFF. CDR3 in DNA: TGTGCCAGCTCACGAGAGAGGACAGCAACTAATGAAAAACTGTTTTTT.

The J gene is TRBJ1-2, the V gene TRBV6-4; 11 bases are shared with TRBD1. The CDR3 totals 15 residues. Germline lookup yields CDR1 MRHNA and CDR2 SNTAGT. J lost 7 bases, V lost 1 base, and 5 bases had no gene match. The CDR3 sequence: CASSDYGQGASGYTF. DNA for the CDR3: TGTGCCAGCAGTGACTACGGACAGGGGGCAAGTGGCTACACCTTC.

This chain joins TRBV11-2 and TRBJ2-1; 9 positions match TRBD2. Germline lookup yields CDR1 SGHAT and CDR2 FQNNGV. The V segment lost 2 bases and the J segment 4 bases; nucleotides outside the gene matches: 3. This CDR3 is 15 amino acids long. As DNA, the CDR3 is TGTGCCAGCAGCTTACTTAGCGGGAGTTACAATGAGCAGTTCTTC. It encodes CASSLLSGSYNEQFF.

V usage is TRBV3-1 (or the pseudogene TRBV3-2) and J usage is TRBJ2-1; the match to TRBD1 covers 7 bases. V was clipped by 0 bases and J by 4 bases; unmatched bases: 3. The CDR3 has 15 residues. Germline values: CDR1 LGHDT, CDR2 YNNKEL (reference sequence). The CDR3 DNA reads TGTGCCAGCAGCCAAGATTTGGGACAGTACAATGAGCAGTTCTTC. Encoded protein: CASSQDLGQYNEQFF.

The table lists this clone with a count of one. The chain links TRBV3-1 (or the pseudogene TRBV3-2) to TRBJ2-1; the D gene is possibly TRBD1 (7 bases). The length of the CDR3 is 15 residues. V was clipped by 1 base and J by 4 bases, with 11 bases between them. Germline-derived CDR1 and CDR2 are LGHDT and YNNKEL (reference sequence). This CDR3 is CASSQGTGLYNEQFF. DNA for the CDR3: TGTGCCAGCAGCCAAGGGACAGGACTATACAATGAGCAGTTCTTC.

The genes are TRBV29-1 and TRBJ2-5; 7 bases map to TRBD1. Looked up from germline, CDR1 is SQVTM and CDR2 is ANQGSEA. The CDR3 is 13 residues long. V was pared by 6 bases and J by 5 bases, with 9 bases of the junction left unmatched. The CDR3 spells CSVDRQGWETQYF. The DNA of the CDR3 is TGCAGCGTGGACCGACAGGGTTGGGAGACCCAGTACTTC. Filled out from reference TRBV29-1 and TRBJ2-5, the complete variable domain reads SAVISQKPSRDICQRGTSLTIQCQVDSQVTMMFWYRQQPGQSLTLIATANQGSEATYESGFVIDKFPISRPNLTFSTLTVSNMSPEDSSIYLCSVDRQGWETQYFGPGTRLLVL.

This chain connects TRBV12-1 to TRBJ1-4. TRBV12-1 is assigned pseudogene status. This CDR3 contains 19 residues. CDR3 in DNA: TGTGCCAGCAGCTTTATGCAGTCGGGGGGTTTGGGCACTAATGAAAAACTGTTTTTT. This gives the protein CASSFMQSGGLGTNEKLFF.

J is TRBJ1-2 and V is TRBV28, with 7 nucleotides matching TRBD1. There are 13 residues in the CDR3. Germline loops: CDR1 MDHEN, CDR2 SYDVKM. V shed 3 bases, J shed 7 bases, and the junction held 5 bases outside the gene matches. The CDR3 coding sequence is TGTGCCAGCAGTTTTCGAGGGGGCAGTGGCTACACCTTC. It translates to CASSFRGGSGYTF.